The text below deals with one T cell receptor beta chain. Its antigen is not identified. The length of the CDR3 is 14 residues. The germline CDR1 and CDR2 sequences are SGHAT and FQNNGV. The sample originates from a study of T cell clusters in autoimmune cytopenias. Findings and caveats of the study: Primary autoimmune cytopenia patients appeared to lack physiological T cell clusters present in healthy donors.

Multiplex touch-down PCR amplified TRB using TRB-A and TRB-B pools in one tube. TCRdb reprocessed the multiplex PCR reads; each CDR3 protein has one entry and no DNA is given. The table gives approximately 7,800 distinct CDR3 sequences; the top ten clones make up approximately 5.1% of it. Each sample's input was roughly 230 ng genomic DNA, 35,000 to 40,000 genome equivalents. The sequence was obtained from a human donor with an autoimmune cytopenia or autoimmune hepatitis (not recorded which). Sequenced material: peripheral blood. This chain connects TRBV11-2 to TRBJ2-5; the TCRdb call, TRBD1, lacks DNA for checking. The CDR3 sequence: CASSGGGLQETQYF.